What follows are 5 T cell receptor beta chains derived from one specimen sequenced in a study of blood T cell repertoires in COVID-19. Profiling relied on immunoSEQ multiplex PCR, and the TCRdb table lists in-frame clones only, not all of them. This repertoire shows about 370,000 clones, roughly 90% found once; its top ten account for around 3%. The sequenced material came from peripheral blood. The receptor source for this set is a woman in her twenties or thirties with COVID-19, enrolled during active disease.

This clone was counted between two and nine times. DNA of the CDR3: TGTGCCAGCTCACCTAGTCCGGGACAGGGGGCTGCAGGGGCCAACGTCCTGACTTTC. Residues: CASSPSPGQGAAGANVLTF. The rearrangement joins TRBV18 to TRBJ2-6; 12 bases are a match to TRBD1. The CDR3 totals 19 residues. V dropped 3 bases and J dropped 4; count of bases not matched to a gene: 10. CDR1 and CDR2 from the germline V gene are KGHSH and LQKENI.

The V gene is TRBV7-9, the J gene TRBJ1-2, with D maybe TRBD1 (5 bases). CDR1 SEHNR and CDR2 FQNEAQ come from the germline V gene (reference sequence). The ends were cut back, 0 bases at V and 8 bases at J, with 10 bases in the middle. The CDR3 is 13 amino acids. The CDR3 loop reads CASSLAQGEGYTF. CDR3 DNA sequence: TGTGCCAGCAGCTTAGCGCAAGGGGAAGGCTACACCTTC.

The chain carries TRBV4-3 and TRBJ2-3; 8 nucleotides line up with TRBD2. The CDR3 totals 15 residues. Germline CDR1 reads LGHNA; CDR2 reads YSLEER. The J segment lost 2 bases and the V segment lost 0 bases, leaving 1 base of the junction unmatched. This chain's CDR3 is CASSQEAGVTDTQYF. The CDR3 bases are TGCGCCAGCAGCCAAGAAGCGGGAGTCACAGATACGCAGTATTTT.

This clone was found a few times. J is TRBJ2-1 and V is TRBV5-1, with D possibly TRBD2 on 5 matching bases. Trimming took off 3 bases at V and 2 bases at J, with 12 bases between the two ends. The CDR3 loop spans 15 amino acids. Per the germline V gene, CDR1 is SGHRS and CDR2 is YFSETQ. CDR3 sequence reads: CASSWRTATYNEQFF. Here the CDR3 DNA reads TGCGCCAGCAGCTGGAGGACGGCCACCTACAATGAGCAGTTCTTC.

This clone has a single count. The chain recombines TRBV29-1 with TRBJ2-5, with D possibly matching TRBD1 (6 bases). Between the trimmed V and J ends, which lost 0 bases and 1 base, there was a span of 12 bases. The CDR3 is 15 residues long. Germline lookup yields CDR1 SQVTM and CDR2 ANQGSEA. The CDR3 is CSVEDLGRGQETQYF. In DNA form, the CDR3 reads TGCAGCGTTGAAGATTTGGGCAGGGGCCAAGAGACCCAGTACTTC.